This TCR beta chain was sequenced in a study of shared clonotypes between healthy human individuals. There were only Caucasian adults among the donors, and all lived in Nashville, Tennessee. The method was immunoSEQ multiplex PCR; TCRdb's version includes in-frame clones alone and lacks a portion of them. The top ten hold more than 0.35% of the sample, which has about 2.3 million clones, around 92% seen once. The CDR3 is made up of 14 amino acids. The V end was cut by 6 bases, the J end by 4 bases, with 15 bases between. In germline, CDR1 is MNHEY, CDR2 SMNVEV (reference sequence). Sequencing was done on a sample of naive CD4+ T cells from PBMCs. This sample's subset: CD45RA+ positively selected. The clonotype originates from a man aged 18 to 29 in good health. Some clones in this sample may be carry-over from other donors' samples. This chain connects TRBV27 to TRBJ1-2; no definite D call. DNA of the CDR3: TGTGCCAGCAGGGGTGTGCGGGTGGGCTATGGCTACACCTTC. Translated, it gives CASRGVRVGYGYTF.